The 8 T cell receptor beta chains in this list originate from one sample, sequenced in a study of control samples from healthy donors and cancer patients. Sequenced by immunoSEQ multiplex PCR; TCRdb stores in-frame clones only, minus some. Here the sample spans 150,000 or so clones, approximately 90% being singletons. The sequenced sample consisted of blood. The receptors originated from a middle-aged man in good health.

The genes are TRBV2 and TRBJ1-2, with D unresolved. The CDR3 totals 16 residues. CDR1 SNHLY and CDR2 FYNNEI come from the germline V gene. Trimming left V 4 bases short and J 8 bases short, with 23 bases between. The CDR3 here is CASSGRPGLPLKGYTF. In DNA, the CDR3 is TGTGCCAGCAGTGGACGACCGGGCCTCCCTTTGAAGGGCTACACCTTC.

The V and J genes are TRBV6-6 and TRBJ1-2, with D hard to call. The CDR3 is made up of 11 amino acids. V lost 8 bases to trimming and J lost 8 bases, with 12 bases between them. Per germline, CDR1 MNHNY and CDR2 SVGAGI (reference sequence). CDR3 protein: CASGREGGYTF. In nucleotides, the CDR3 is TGTGCCAGCGGAAGGGAAGGGGGCTACACCTTC.

The chain carries TRBV28 and TRBJ1-5; D gene unclear. The CDR3 loop spans 16 amino acids. V was trimmed by 6 bases and J by 0 bases, leaving 15 bases between them. Germline CDR1 MDHEN, CDR2 SYDVKM. The CDR3 coding sequence is TGTGCCAGCAGGACAAGACTCCTCCTTAGCAATCAGCCCCAGCATTTT. Its protein product is CASRTRLLLSNQPQHF.

The chain combines TRBV6-1 with TRBJ1-5, with D possibly being TRBD1 (5 bases). V was clipped by 2 bases and J by 4 bases, with 12 bases between them. CDR3 size: 15 residues. Germline values: CDR1 MNHNS, CDR2 SASEGT. The CDR3 region is CASSESGQANQPQHF. The DNA for the CDR3 is TGTGCCAGCAGTGAATCCGGACAAGCGAATCAGCCCCAGCATTTT.

V and J are TRBV5-1 and TRBJ1-3; no clear D. The CDR3 sequence is 15 residues long. V was cut by 4 bases and J by 6 bases, with 17 bases left in between. The germline CDR1 and CDR2 sequences are SGHRS and YFSETQ. In DNA, the CDR3 is TGCGCCAGCAGCCTCGGCTTCCCTCTGGAAAACACCATATATTTT. Residues: CASSLGFPLENTIYF.

The J gene is TRBJ2-2, the V gene TRBV7-3; no clear D. Trimming shortened V by 5 bases and J by 7 bases, and 14 bases separated the two germline ends. Germline V CDR1 and CDR2: SGHTA, FQGTGA. The CDR3 loop spans 14 amino acids. The chain's CDR3 is CASSPSLTDGELFF. CDR3 nucleotide sequence: TGTGCCAGCAGCCCAAGTCTAACGGACGGGGAGCTGTTTTTT.

The V call is TRBV6-1, the J call TRBJ1-1, with 7 bases lining up with TRBD1. The J segment lost 7 bases and the V segment lost 2 bases, leaving 4 bases of the junction unmatched. From germline, CDR1 is MNHNS and CDR2 SASEGT. The CDR3 contains 13 residues. Here the CDR3 DNA reads TGTGCCAGCAGTGAATGGGGACAGTATGAAGCTTTCTTT. Translated, it gives CASSEWGQYEAFF.

V is TRBV27 and J is TRBJ2-7; TRBD2 might be the D (6 bases). Germline V lookup: CDR1 MNHEY, CDR2 SMNVEV (reference sequence). The CDR3 spans 15 residues. Trimming took off 6 bases at V and 0 bases at J, with 15 bases between the two ends. CDR3 residues: CASSTFGGGSYEQYF. The CDR3 nucleotides are TGTGCCAGCAGCACATTTGGGGGAGGCTCCTACGAGCAGTACTTC.